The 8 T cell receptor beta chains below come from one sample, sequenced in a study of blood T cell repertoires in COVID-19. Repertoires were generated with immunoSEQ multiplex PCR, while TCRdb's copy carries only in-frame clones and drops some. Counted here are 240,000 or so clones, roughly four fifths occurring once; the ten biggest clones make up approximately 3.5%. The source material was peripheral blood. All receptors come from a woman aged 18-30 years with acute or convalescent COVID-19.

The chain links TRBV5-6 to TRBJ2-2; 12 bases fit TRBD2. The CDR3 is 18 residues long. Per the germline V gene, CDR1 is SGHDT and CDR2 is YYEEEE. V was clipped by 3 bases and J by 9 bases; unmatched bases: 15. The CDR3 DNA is TGTGCCAGCAGCTACGGACTAGCGGGACTAAAGGCGGCCCGGGAGCTGTTTTTT. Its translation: CASSYGLAGLKAARELFF.

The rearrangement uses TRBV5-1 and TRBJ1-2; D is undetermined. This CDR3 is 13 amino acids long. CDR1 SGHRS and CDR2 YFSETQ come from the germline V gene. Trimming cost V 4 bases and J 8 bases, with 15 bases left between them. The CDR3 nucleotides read TGCGCCAGCAGCGACGGGCGGGGTGAGGGCTACACCTTC. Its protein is CASSDGRGEGYTF.

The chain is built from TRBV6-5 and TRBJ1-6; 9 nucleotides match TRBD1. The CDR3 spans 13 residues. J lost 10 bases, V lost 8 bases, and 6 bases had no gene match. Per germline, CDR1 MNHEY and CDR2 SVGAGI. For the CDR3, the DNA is TGTGCCAGCGCCGGGACAGGGATCTCACCCCTCCACTTT. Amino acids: CASAGTGISPLHF.

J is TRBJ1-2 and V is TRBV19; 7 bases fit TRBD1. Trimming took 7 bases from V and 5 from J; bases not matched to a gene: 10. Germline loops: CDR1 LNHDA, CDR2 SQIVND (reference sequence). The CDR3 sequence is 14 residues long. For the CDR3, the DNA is TGTGCCAGTACCCCCTTAGACAGGGAGTATGGCTACACCTTC. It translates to CASTPLDREYGYTF.

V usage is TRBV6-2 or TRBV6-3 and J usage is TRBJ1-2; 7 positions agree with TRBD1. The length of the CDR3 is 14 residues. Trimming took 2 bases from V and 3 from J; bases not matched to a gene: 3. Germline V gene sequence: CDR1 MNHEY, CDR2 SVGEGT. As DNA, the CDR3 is TGTGCCAGCAGTTACCTTACAGGGGACTATGGCTACACCTTC. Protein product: CASSYLTGDYGYTF.

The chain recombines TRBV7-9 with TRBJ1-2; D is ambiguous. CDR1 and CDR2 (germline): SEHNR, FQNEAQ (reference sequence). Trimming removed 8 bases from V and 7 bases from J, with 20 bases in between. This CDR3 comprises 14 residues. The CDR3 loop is CASSTPGTLFGYTF. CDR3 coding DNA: TGTGCCAGCTCAACCCCGGGAACCCTCTTTGGCTACACCTTC.

The CDR3 loop is CASSQGSGDTDTQYF. CDR3 DNA: TGTGCCAGCAGCCAAGGTTCCGGGGACACAGATACGCAGTATTTT. The chain links TRBV4-2 to TRBJ2-3, with D possibly being TRBD2 (5 bases). The CDR3 sequence is 15 residues long. Germline values: CDR1 LGHNA, CDR2 YNFKEQ. V dropped 1 base and J dropped 2 bases, with 10 bases sitting between them.

In DNA form, the CDR3 reads TGTGCCAGCAGCAAGAAACGACAGGGGGCCTGTCAGCCCCAGCATTTT. Its translation: CASSKKRQGACQPQHF. The rearrangement joins TRBV21-1 to TRBJ1-5; TRBD1 is the table's D call and was not checked against the DNA. TRBV21-1 constitutes a pseudogene. The CDR3 spans 16 residues.